Below, 18 T cell receptor beta chains from the same sample are listed, as sequenced in a study of graft-versus-host responses after intestinal transplantation. Measured with immunoSEQ multiplex PCR; TCRdb has only the in-frame clones, and not every one. The sample holds over 100,000 clones, roughly 87% seen once. Their recognized antigens are unknown. The input for sequencing was unstimulated CD4+ T cells sorted from spleen or lymph node cells, taken before intestinal transplant. The receptor source for this set is a human donor who received an intestinal transplant.

The rearrangement links TRBV6-5 to TRBJ1-5, with 7 bases matching TRBD1. After removal of 5 bases from V and 4 bases from J, the junction contained 8 bases not matched to a gene. The CDR3 is made up of 15 amino acids. Germline CDR1 reads MNHEY; CDR2 reads SVGAGI. CDR3 DNA: TGTGCCAGCAGTGGTGACAGGGTGCGGAATCAGCCCCAGCATTTT. The encoded protein is CASSGDRVRNQPQHF.

In nucleotides, the CDR3 is TGTGCCAGCAGACAGGACAGGGCGAACACCGGGGAGCTGTTTTTT. This gives the protein CASRQDRANTGELFF. The V gene is TRBV6-6, the J gene TRBJ2-2, with 8 nucleotides matching TRBD1. Germline CDR1 MNHNY, CDR2 SVGAGI (reference sequence). J gave up 0 bases and V 6 bases, and 3 bases lay outside the gene matches. The CDR3 is made up of 15 amino acids.

In this sample, this clone turned up once. V usage is TRBV11-2 and J usage is TRBJ2-1; the match to TRBD2 covers 11 bases. This CDR3 region has 16 residues. Germline lookup yields CDR1 SGHAT and CDR2 FQNNGV. The J segment lost 8 bases and the V segment lost 3 bases, leaving 9 bases of the junction unmatched. The DNA of the CDR3 is TGTGCCAGCAGCTTGACTAGCGGGGCCCCTTGGGATGAGCAGTTCTTC. As protein: CASSLTSGAPWDEQFF. Drawing the rest from reference TRBV11-2 and TRBJ2-1, the complete variable domain is EAGVAQSPRYKIIEKRQSVAFWCNPISGHATLYWYQQILGQGPKLLIQFQNNGVVDDSQLPKDRFSAERLKGVDSTLKIQPAKLEDSAVYLCASSLTSGAPWDEQFFGPGTRLTVL.

V is TRBV29-1 and J is TRBJ1-1; 11 bases fit TRBD1. Trimming removed 4 bases from V and 4 bases from J; junction bases left unmatched: 5. The CDR3 loop spans 14 amino acids. From germline, CDR1 is SQVTM and CDR2 ANQGSEA. The CDR3 spells CSVGPGQGVTEAFF. The CDR3 DNA reads TGCAGCGTTGGCCCGGGACAGGGGGTCACTGAAGCTTTCTTT.

This sequence joins TRBV6-5 and TRBJ2-2; the D is unclear. CDR1 MNHEY and CDR2 SVGAGI come from the germline V gene. This CDR3 spans 14 amino acids. V lost 2 bases and J 5 bases, leaving 9 bases between the germline ends. Here the CDR3 DNA reads TGTGCCAGCAGTTACACACGGACGACCGGGGAGCTGTTTTTT. The encoded protein is CASSYTRTTGELFF.

V gene TRBV9 combines with J gene TRBJ1-4; TRBD1 aligns across 7 bases. The CDR3 has 16 residues. The V and J ends lost 0 bases and 2 bases, in that order; junction bases with no gene match: 4. Per germline, CDR1 SGDLS and CDR2 YYNGEE. CDR3 protein: CASSVGMGQTNEKLFF. Written as DNA, the CDR3 is TGTGCCAGCAGCGTAGGTATGGGACAGACTAATGAAAAACTGTTTTTT.

The CDR3: CASGHLGGGPFF. Here the CDR3 DNA reads TGTGCTAGTGGTCACTTAGGTGGTGGCCCGTTTTTT. The chain recombines TRBV12-5 with TRBJ1-4, with D uncertain. V lost 5 bases and J lost 16, with 17 bases in between. CDR3 size: 12 residues. The germline V gene has CDR1 LGHNT and CDR2 FRNRAP.

For the CDR3, the DNA is TGTGCCAGCAGCTTAGACGTAATTTTTATTCGGCCCGAAAAACTGTTTTTT. Amino acid sequence: CASSLDVIFIRPEKLFF. The chain combines TRBV13 with TRBJ1-4, with unresolved D. V was clipped by 1 base and J by 8 bases, with 20 bases between them. In germline, CDR1 is PRHDT, CDR2 FYEKMQ (reference sequence). The CDR3 has 17 amino acids.

The chain couples TRBV4-1 to TRBJ2-1; tentative D call: TRBD1 (6 bases). Germline V gene lookup returns CDR1 MGHRA and CDR2 YSYEKL. CDR3 length: 16 amino acids. V lost 1 base to trimming and J lost 0 bases, with 10 bases between them. CDR3 in amino acids: CASSQGQVSSYNEQFF. In nucleotides, the CDR3 is TGCGCCAGCAGCCAAGGACAGGTCAGCTCCTACAATGAGCAGTTCTTC.

This chain uses TRBV29-1 with TRBJ1-1; D is unclear. With 3 bases removed from V and 0 bases from J, the gap between germline ends came to 8 bases. In germline, CDR1 is SQVTM, CDR2 ANQGSEA. There are 13 residues in the CDR3. The CDR3, as DNA: TGCAGCGTTGAGAGGCGGTTGAACACTGAAGCTTTCTTT. Translating gives CSVERRLNTEAFF.

The chain recombines TRBV10-3 with TRBJ1-5; D is uncertain. Germline CDR1 reads ENHRY; CDR2 reads SYGVKD. V shed 0 bases and J shed 0 bases, with 6 bases lying between them. The CDR3 consists of 15 residues. The CDR3 nucleotides are TGTGCCATCAGTGAGTCTCTGTATAGCAATCAGCCCCAGCATTTT. Its protein is CAISESLYSNQPQHF.

The V gene is TRBV7-9, the J gene TRBJ2-7; 8 bases are a match to TRBD2. The CDR3 covers 14 residues. With 4 bases clipped from V and 7 bases from J, the junction kept 9 bases outside the gene matches. The germline gives CDR1 SEHNR, CDR2 FQNEAQ (reference sequence). As DNA, the CDR3 is TGTGCCAGCAGCTCCGTAGCGGGGCCAAGGGAGCAGTACTTC. Amino acid sequence: CASSSVAGPREQYF.

The gene calls are TRBV7-9 and TRBJ1-4; 7 bases are shared with TRBD1. CDR3 length: 15 residues. Germline CDR1 is SEHNR and CDR2 is FQNEAQ (reference sequence). Germline trimming cut 0 bases from V and 10 bases from J; bases unmatched to any gene: 8. Here the CDR3 reads CASSLAEGARGKLFF. CDR3 nucleotides: TGTGCCAGCAGCTTAGCGGAGGGGGCGCGGGGAAAACTGTTTTTT.

This chain links TRBV7-7 with TRBJ2-1; weak D call: TRBD2 (5 bases). This CDR3 is built from 15 residues. The germline V and J ends were trimmed by 1 base and 3 bases, with 10 bases remaining between them. Germline V gene lookup returns CDR1 SSHAT and CDR2 FNYEAQ (reference sequence). The CDR3 spells CASSLVSGNYNEQFF. CDR3 sequence (DNA): TGTGCCAGCAGCTTAGTTTCCGGGAACTACAATGAGCAGTTCTTC.

This clone was detected only once. The V call is TRBV4-2, the J call TRBJ1-1; D not resolved. This CDR3 is built from 14 residues. Germline loops: CDR1 LGHNA, CDR2 YNFKEQ. The ends were cut back, 4 bases at V and 1 base at J, with 10 bases in the middle. The CDR3 is CASSRSEKNTEAFF. The DNA for the CDR3 is TGTGCCAGCAGCCGAAGCGAGAAGAACACTGAAGCTTTCTTT.

CDR3 nucleotide sequence: TGTGCCACCGAGGGACAGGGGGTGGATACGCAGTATTTT. Its translation: CATEGQGVDTQYF. The chain combines TRBV10-3 with TRBJ2-3, with 11 bases aligning to TRBD1. V trimming: 10 bases; J trimming: 6 bases; junction bases outside the gene matches: 6. Per germline, CDR1 ENHRY and CDR2 SYGVKD. CDR3 length equals 13 residues.

The chain combines TRBV18 with TRBJ1-4; D unresolved. The CDR3 has 16 residues. With 3 bases removed from V and 2 bases from J, the gap between germline ends came to 13 bases. Germline CDR1 and CDR2: KGHSH and LQKENI. CDR3 DNA sequence: TGTGCCAGCTCACCGGTAGGGCTTCGGACTAATGAAAAACTGTTTTTT. Its translation is CASSPVGLRTNEKLFF.

V gene TRBV6-1 combines with J gene TRBJ2-6, with 8 bases matching TRBD1. The CDR3 totals 14 residues. The trim removed 11 bases at V and 2 bases at J, leaving 5 bases unmatched. Germline V gives CDR1 MNHNS, CDR2 SASEGT. CDR3: CAGQGAPGANVLTF. Written as DNA, the CDR3 is TGTGCCGGCCAGGGGGCGCCTGGGGCCAACGTCCTGACTTTC.